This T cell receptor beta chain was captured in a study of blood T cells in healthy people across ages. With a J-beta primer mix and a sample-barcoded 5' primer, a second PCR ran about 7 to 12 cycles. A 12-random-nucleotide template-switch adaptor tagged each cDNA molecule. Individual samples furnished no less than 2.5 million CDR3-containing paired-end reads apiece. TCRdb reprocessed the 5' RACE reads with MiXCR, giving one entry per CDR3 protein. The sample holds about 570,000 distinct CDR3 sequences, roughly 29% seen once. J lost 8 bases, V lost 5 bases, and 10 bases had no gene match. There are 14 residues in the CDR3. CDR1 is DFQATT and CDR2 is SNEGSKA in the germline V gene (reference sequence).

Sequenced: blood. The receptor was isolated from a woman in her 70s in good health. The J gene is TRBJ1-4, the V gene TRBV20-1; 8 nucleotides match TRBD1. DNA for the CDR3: TGCAGTGCTGGGCAGGGGGCAGGAGGAGAAAAACTGTTTTTT. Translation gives CSAGQGAGGEKLFF.